Below, 16 T cell receptor beta chains from the same sample are listed, as sequenced in a study of blood T cells in healthy people across ages (dated by TCRdb to between 2014 and 2016). Library creation used 5' RACE. TCRdb names Illumina HiSeq 2500 as the instrument used. A second PCR of roughly 7 to 11 cycles was performed with a sample-barcoded 5' primer and a J-beta primer mix. TCRdb applied fastp at Q25 and MiXCR to the public reads, then kept only in-frame beta chains. Identical CDR3 proteins give one entry, which carries the most common genes and DNA. In all, the sample holds fewer than 600,000 distinct CDR3 sequences, and around 27% of those were seen once. 3.6% of the sample comes from the top ten. These sequences were also reported in another study, on T cells of mothers and their children.

Sequencing was carried out using blood. These receptors came from a boy aged 2-9 years in good health.

This clonotype was recorded a few times. The V gene is TRBV14, the J gene TRBJ2-4, with 8 bases fitting TRBD1. The germline V gene has CDR1 SGHDN and CDR2 FVKESK. V shed 5 bases, J shed 1 base, and the junction held 7 bases outside the gene matches. The length of the CDR3 is 16 residues. CDR3: CASSSETGVAKNIQYF. The CDR3 nucleotides are TGTGCCAGCAGCTCAGAGACAGGGGTGGCCAAAAACATTCAGTACTTC.

The genes are TRBV29-1 and TRBJ2-7; 9 bases map to TRBD1. The CDR3 runs 15 residues. Germline lookup yields CDR1 SQVTM and CDR2 ANQGSEA. Trimming cost V 6 bases and J 2 bases; bases outside gene matches: 11. In DNA, the CDR3 is TGCAGCGTCCAAGGACAGGGGAAGGGAGCCTACGAGCAGTACTTC. This translates into CSVQGQGKGAYEQYF.

This clonotype was counted a few times. V and J are TRBV18 and TRBJ2-4; either TRBD1 or TRBD2 may fit D (6 bases each). This CDR3 is built from 17 residues. CDR1 is KGHSH, CDR2 LQKENI, per germline. Trimming left V 6 bases short and J 3 bases short, with 21 bases between. The CDR3 coding sequence is TGTGCCAGCTCCTCGGGGGCGAACCCTCGGTGCAAAAACATTCAGTACTTC. It encodes CASSSGANPRCKNIQYF.

Only a few counts were recorded for this clonotype. V is TRBV25-1 and J is TRBJ2-5; 9 nucleotides match TRBD2. The CDR3 totals 16 residues. V shed 3 bases and J 5 bases; nucleotides not matched to a gene: 10. Germline CDR1 is MGHDK and CDR2 is SYGVNS. CDR3 amino acids: CASSDGSGGPRETQYF. The DNA of the CDR3 is TGTGCCAGCAGTGATGGGAGCGGGGGGCCCAGGGAGACCCAGTACTTC.

The chain links TRBV7-9 to TRBJ2-2, with 7 bases matching TRBD1. V shed 1 base, J shed 3 bases, and the junction held 5 bases outside the gene matches. The CDR3 extends over 16 amino acids. Per the germline V gene, CDR1 is SEHNR and CDR2 is FQNEAQ (reference sequence). The CDR3 coding sequence is TGTGCCAGCAGCTTAGAGGGACAGATAGACACCGGGGAGCTGTTTTTT. Its protein product is CASSLEGQIDTGELFF.

The sample holds a few counts of this clonotype. The chain recombines TRBV7-2 with TRBJ2-5, with TRBD1 identical over 10 bases. Germline loops: CDR1 SGHTA, CDR2 FQGNSA. This CDR3 contains 14 residues. V was clipped by 5 bases and J by 4 bases; unmatched bases: 4. The CDR3, as DNA: TGTGCCAGCAGCCGGGACAGGGGAGGAGAGACCCAGTACTTC. It encodes CASSRDRGGETQYF. Complete variable domain (other parts from reference TRBV7-2 and TRBJ2-5): GAGVSQSPSNKVTEKGKDVELRCDPISGHTALYWYRQSLGQGLEFLIYFQGNSAPDKSGLPSDRFSAERTGGSVSTLTIQRTQQEDSAVYLCASSRDRGGETQYFGPGTRLLVL.

This clonotype has just a few counts. The chain uses TRBV9 and TRBJ2-3; D not certain. Per the germline V gene, CDR1 is SGDLS and CDR2 is YYNGEE. The CDR3 length is 16 residues. V was clipped by 2 bases and J by 0 bases, with 13 bases between them. The CDR3, as DNA: TGTGCCAGCAGCGTGGAAGGGTCTCCTAGCACAGATACGCAGTATTTT. This sequence encodes CASSVEGSPSTDTQYF.

This clonotype was recorded a few times. The V call is TRBV7-9, the J call TRBJ2-2; TRBD2 matches at 10 bases. Germline values: CDR1 SEHNR, CDR2 FQNEAQ (reference sequence). Germline trimming cut 6 bases from V and 4 bases from J; bases unmatched to any gene: 5. This CDR3 is 15 amino acids long. CDR3 nucleotides: TGTGCCAGCAGGTTTACTAGCGGGACCACCGGGGAGCTGTTTTTT. It encodes CASRFTSGTTGELFF.

The rearrangement joins TRBV20-1 to TRBJ2-6, with D unclear. CDR3 length equals 14 residues. Germline CDR1 is DFQATT and CDR2 is SNEGSKA (reference sequence). Trimming removed 3 bases from V and 5 bases from J, with 11 bases in between. CDR3 coding DNA: TGCAGTGCTAGCAGGAGCAGGAGGGCCAACGTCCTGACTTTC. This translates into CSASRSRRANVLTF.

This clonotype was seen only a few times. This chain links TRBV20-1 with TRBJ2-5; 7 bases map to TRBD2. Germline V gene data show CDR1 as DFQATT and CDR2 as SNEGSKA (reference sequence). J lost 8 bases, V lost 5 bases, and 14 bases had no gene match. This CDR3 is 14 amino acids long. The CDR3: CSAPIGRVGETQYF. The CDR3 coding sequence is TGCAGTGCTCCAATAGGGAGGGTTGGTGAAACCCAGTACTTC.

A few counts support this clonotype. The chain combines TRBV3-1 with TRBJ1-4; 8 bases fit TRBD1. This CDR3 contains 14 residues. Germline V gene data show CDR1 as LGHDT and CDR2 as YNNKEL (reference sequence). V dropped 6 bases and J dropped 6; count of bases not matched to a gene: 6. The CDR3 loop reads CASRNRGFDEKLFF. The CDR3 DNA reads TGTGCCAGCAGGAACAGGGGGTTCGATGAAAAACTGTTTTTT.

The sample holds a few counts of this clonotype. V is TRBV7-8 and J is TRBJ2-3, with D possibly being TRBD2 (7 bases). Trimming stripped 3 bases from V and 5 bases from J, with 15 bases between. The length of the CDR3 is 15 residues. Germline V gives CDR1 SGHVS, CDR2 FQNEAQ. CDR3 coding DNA: TGTGCCAGCAGCTTTGGGGGGGCCCATGGAGATACGCAGTATTTT. This gives the protein CASSFGGAHGDTQYF. The full variable domain, in which reference TRBV7-8 and TRBJ2-3 provide the parts outside the CDR3, is GAGVSQSPRYKVAKRGQDVALRCDPISGHVSLFWYQQALGQGPEFLTYFQNEAQLDKSGLPSDRFFAERPEGSVSTLKIQRTQQEDSAVYLCASSFGGAHGDTQYFGPGTRLTVL.

The chain employs TRBV24-1 and TRBJ2-4; the D is unclear. The germline V and J ends were trimmed by 7 bases and 13 bases, with 10 bases remaining between them. Germline assignment: CDR1 KGHDR and CDR2 SFDVKD. The length of the CDR3 is 10 residues. The CDR3 reads CATSLEWQYF. The CDR3 DNA reads TGTGCCACCAGCCTGGAATGGCAGTACTTC.

The J gene is TRBJ2-3, the V gene TRBV5-1; tentative D call: TRBD2 (5 bases). This CDR3 comprises 16 residues. CDR1 is SGHRS and CDR2 is YFSETQ in the germline V gene. Trimming took 4 bases from V and 2 from J, leaving 17 bases between them. CDR3 in DNA: TGCGCCAGCAGCCTTCCCGGGGAAGCGTTCACAGATACGCAGTATTTT. Translated, it gives CASSLPGEAFTDTQYF.

Only a few counts were recorded for this clonotype. The rearrangement joins TRBV11-1 to TRBJ2-5; 8 nucleotides agree with TRBD1. Gene TRBJ2-7 matches the end of the DNA better, so the J call may be wrong. Germline values: CDR1 SGHAT, CDR2 FQDESV (reference sequence). The CDR3 totals 21 residues. CDR3 protein: CASSFPRITGGADQSSYEQYF. CDR3 sequence (DNA): TGTGCCAGCAGCTTCCCCCGGATAACAGGGGGAGCCGATCAGAGCTCCTACGAGCAGTACTTC.

The chain has TRBV30 and TRBJ2-5; possibly TRBD2 for D (7 bases). This CDR3 contains 13 residues. The germline V gene encodes CDR1 GTSNPN and CDR2 SVGIG (reference sequence). V lost 3 bases and J 5 bases, leaving 13 bases between the germline ends. This CDR3 is CAWRGGHLETQYF. The CDR3 DNA follows: TGTGCCTGGAGGGGGGGGCACCTGGAGACCCAGTACTTC.